The present entry profiles one T cell receptor beta chain with its context. Antigen: not known. Germline V gene sequence: CDR1 SEHNR, CDR2 FQNEAQ (reference sequence). The V gene end was trimmed by 4 bases and the J gene end by 3 bases; junction bases not matched to a gene: 7. CDR3 length equals 15 residues. Naive CD8 cells, CD45RO-negative and positively selected for CCR7, excluded terminally differentiated effector memory CD45RA+ cells. In the study's own analysis: ImmunoSEQ junction-only sequences lacked quality scores, so their filtering differed. TCRdb's table, derived via immunoSEQ multiplex PCR, lists solely in-frame clones and lacks some. D and trimming were read from the DNA, whereas the V and J calls and clone size are those reported in that table. In the table there are about 1,900,000 clones, just under 95% of which are singletons. The data stem from a study of shared clonotypes between healthy human individuals. Study summary: Per-donor plates numbered three CD4 naive, three CD4 memory, two CD8 naive and one CD8 memory.

Study-wide results and caveats: Generation probabilities were higher for clonotypes shared across all four sorted-subset donors than for unshared ones.

Sequenced material: naive CD8+ T cells sorted from blood. V gene TRBV7-9 combines with J gene TRBJ1-1; 8 nucleotides line up with TRBD1. This TCR was recovered from a man younger than 35 in good health. CDR3 sequence: CASSSEDRDHTEAFF. In nucleotides, the CDR3 is TGTGCCAGCAGCTCTGAGGACAGGGACCACACTGAAGCTTTCTTT.